The 15 T cell receptor beta chains presented below share a single source sample, sequenced in a study of PD-L1 blockade in urothelial cancer. TCRdb keeps only in-frame clones here, not all; method: immunoSEQ multiplex PCR. The data contain roughly 29,000 clones, around four fifths of them singletons. Sample time point: peripheral blood 6 weeks after treatment start. Sequenced material: PBMCs, taken around atezolizumab (anti-PD-L1) treatment. The receptors were gathered from a man in his 70s with urothelial cancer.

This clone was counted a single time. The CDR3 DNA reads as TGTGCCAGCAACGGACAGGGGGGGTTAAGGGAGCAGTACTTC. Translating it yields CASNGQGGLREQYF. V is TRBV5-8 and J is TRBJ2-7, with TRBD1 identical over 10 bases. With 6 bases clipped from V and 7 bases from J, the junction kept 10 bases outside the gene matches. The CDR3 runs 14 residues. The germline CDR1 and CDR2 sequences are SGHTS and YDEGEE.

The chain links TRBV29-1 to TRBJ2-1; a possible D gene is TRBD2 (5 bases). Trimming pared 5 bases from V and 6 bases from J, leaving 8 bases between. CDR1 and CDR2 from the germline V gene are SQVTM and ANQGSEA. CDR3 size: 11 residues. The DNA of the CDR3 is TGCAGCGTTCGAACTAGCAATGAGCAGTTCTTC. Translation: CSVRTSNEQFF.

The J gene is TRBJ2-7, the V gene TRBV6-1, with TRBD2 identical over 9 bases. The CDR3 loop spans 16 amino acids. Germline-derived CDR1 and CDR2 are MNHNS and SASEGT. The junction had 5 bases not matched to a gene; V was cut back by 0 bases and J by 2 bases. The CDR3 sequence is CASSEAGRGGPYEQYF. In DNA form, the CDR3 reads TGTGCCAGCAGTGAAGCAGGGCGGGGGGGCCCCTACGAGCAGTACTTC.

The V call is TRBV28, the J call TRBJ2-3; D possibly corresponds to TRBD1 (6 bases). The V gene lost 6 bases and the J gene lost 2 bases, with 15 bases spanning the gap. Germline CDR1 reads MDHEN; CDR2 reads SYDVKM. This CDR3 contains 15 residues. CDR3 protein: CASSPEGTYTDTQYF. As DNA, the CDR3 is TGTGCCAGCAGCCCCGAGGGGACATACACAGATACGCAGTATTTT.

J is TRBJ2-7 and V is TRBV29-1; TRBD1 matches at 9 bases. Germline trimming cut 1 base from V and 7 bases from J; bases unmatched to any gene: 5. CDR3 length: 13 residues. Germline CDR1 reads SQVTM; CDR2 reads ANQGSEA. The CDR3 spells CSVEGDRAGEQYF. Written as DNA, the CDR3 is TGCAGCGTTGAAGGGGACAGGGCCGGTGAGCAGTACTTC.

The chain carries TRBV5-1 and TRBJ2-5; no definite D call. With 0 bases removed from V and 1 base from J, the gap between germline ends came to 7 bases. This CDR3 has 14 residues. Germline CDR1 SGHRS, CDR2 YFSETQ. Written as DNA, the CDR3 is TGCGCCAGCAGCTTGGAGTGGCCCCAAGAGACCCAGTACTTC. The encoded protein is CASSLEWPQETQYF.

The chain carries TRBV29-1 and TRBJ2-3, with 9 bases lining up with TRBD1. In germline, CDR1 is SQVTM, CDR2 ANQGSEA. The CDR3 is made up of 12 amino acids. V lost 7 bases, J lost 9 bases, and 8 bases stayed unmatched. CDR3 amino acids: CSAGRQGETQYF. CDR3 coding DNA: TGCAGCGCCGGAAGACAGGGGGAAACGCAGTATTTT.

The chain uses TRBV7-3 and TRBJ2-2; the match to TRBD2 covers 8 bases. Germline CDR1 and CDR2: SGHTA and FQGTGA. This CDR3 comprises 15 residues. V lost 5 bases, J lost 5 bases, and 7 bases stayed unmatched. CDR3 protein: CASSLGRGGTGELFF. The DNA for the CDR3 is TGTGCCAGCAGCCTCGGGAGGGGTGGGACCGGGGAGCTGTTTTTT.

The rearrangement joins TRBV18 to TRBJ1-1; no reliable D call. This CDR3 region has 12 residues. Germline V gene sequence: CDR1 KGHSH, CDR2 LQKENI. The ends were cut back, 2 bases at V and 4 bases at J, with 5 bases in the middle. CDR3 bases: TGTGCCAGCTCACCAGCAGGCACTGAAGCTTTCTTT. Protein sequence: CASSPAGTEAFF. The whole variable domain, filled in from reference TRBV18 and TRBJ1-1, reads NAGVMQNPRHLVRRRGQEARLRCSPMKGHSHVYWYRQLPEEGLKFMVYLQKENIIDESGMPKERFSAEFPKEGPSILRIQQVVRGDSAAYFCASSPAGTEAFFGQGTRLTVV.

This clone was seen just once. DNA for the CDR3: TGTGCCAGCAGCCGGACTAGCGGGAGGGTTAACACAGATACGCAGTATTTT. Its translation is CASSRTSGRVNTDTQYF. The chain links TRBV9 to TRBJ2-3; the match to TRBD2 covers 15 bases. There are 17 residues in the CDR3. V shed 4 bases, J shed 2 bases, and the junction held 5 bases outside the gene matches. The germline V gene encodes CDR1 SGDLS and CDR2 YYNGEE.

The CDR3 sequence: CASSPRQGGTYGYTF. The CDR3 nucleotides read TGTGCCAGCAGCCCCCGACAGGGGGGAACCTATGGCTACACCTTC. The rearrangement links TRBV9 to TRBJ1-2; TRBD1 aligns across 9 bases. The CDR3 covers 15 residues. Trimming at V came to 4 bases and at J to 4 bases, leaving 8 bases not matched to a gene. Germline assignment: CDR1 SGDLS and CDR2 YYNGEE. Using reference TRBV9 and TRBJ1-2 for the parts outside the CDR3, the full variable domain is DSGVTQTPKHLITATGQRVTLRCSPRSGDLSVYWYQQSLDQGLQFLIQYYNGEERAKGNILERFSAQQFPDLHSELNLSSLELGDSALYFCASSPRQGGTYGYTFGSGTRLTVV.

V is TRBV5-4 and J is TRBJ2-3; no clear D gene. The V end lost 1 base, the J end lost 4 bases, and 4 bases lay between the germline ends. The V gene's germline CDR1 is SGHNT and CDR2 YYREEE (reference sequence). This CDR3 has 12 amino acids. In nucleotides, the CDR3 is TGTGCCAGCAGCTTGCGGGCAGATACGCAGTATTTT. Translation: CASSLRADTQYF.

The V and J genes are TRBV7-8 and TRBJ1-3, with no clear D. CDR1 is SGHVS and CDR2 is FQNEAQ in the germline V gene. Trimming took 0 bases from V and 2 from J, leaving 8 bases between them. The CDR3 spans 15 residues. In DNA, the CDR3 is TGTGCCAGCAGCTTAGCTAGCCAGACTGGAAACACCATATATTTT. The encoded protein is CASSLASQTGNTIYF.

This chain connects TRBV4-1 to TRBJ1-5; D is uncertain. The V end was cut by 8 bases, the J end by 5 bases, with 13 bases between. Germline loops: CDR1 MGHRA, CDR2 YSYEKL. The CDR3 sequence is 13 residues long. The CDR3: CASAARADQPQHF. The CDR3 bases are TGCGCCAGCGCTGCAAGAGCCGATCAGCCCCAGCATTTT.

The chain carries TRBV2 and TRBJ1-4; D unclear. Germline V lookup: CDR1 SNHLY, CDR2 FYNNEI. The V end was cut by 7 bases, the J end by 0 bases, with 9 bases between. The CDR3 is made up of 14 amino acids. The CDR3 sequence: CASKAGATNEKLFF. DNA of the CDR3: TGTGCCAGCAAAGCGGGTGCAACTAATGAAAAACTGTTTTTT.